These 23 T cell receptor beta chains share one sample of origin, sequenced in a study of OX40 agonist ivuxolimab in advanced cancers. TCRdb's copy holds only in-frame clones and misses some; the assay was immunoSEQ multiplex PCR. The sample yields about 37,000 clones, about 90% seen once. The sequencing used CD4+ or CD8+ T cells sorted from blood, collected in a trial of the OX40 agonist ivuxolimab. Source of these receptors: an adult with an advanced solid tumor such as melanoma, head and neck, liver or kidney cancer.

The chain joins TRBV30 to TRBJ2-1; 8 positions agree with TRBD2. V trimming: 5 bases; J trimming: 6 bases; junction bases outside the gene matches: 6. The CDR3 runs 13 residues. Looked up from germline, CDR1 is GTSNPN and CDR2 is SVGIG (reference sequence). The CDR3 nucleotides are TGTGCCTGGGGAATAGCGGGGCGCAATGAGCAGTTCTTC. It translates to CAWGIAGRNEQFF.

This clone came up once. The CDR3 region is CASSKQTGITEAFF. In nucleotides, the CDR3 is TGTGCCAGCAGCAAACAGACAGGGATCACTGAAGCTTTCTTT. The rearrangement links TRBV5-6 to TRBJ1-1, with 7 bases identical to TRBD1. The CDR3 has 14 residues. Germline CDR1 and CDR2: SGHDT and YYEEEE. V lost 4 bases to trimming and J lost 4 bases; unmatched junction nucleotides: 7.

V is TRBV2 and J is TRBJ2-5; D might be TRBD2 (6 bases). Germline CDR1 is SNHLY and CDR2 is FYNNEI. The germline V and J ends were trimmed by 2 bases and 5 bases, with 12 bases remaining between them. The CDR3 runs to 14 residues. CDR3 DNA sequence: TGTGCCAGCAGTGAACAGACTAGTCCCGAGACCCAGTACTTC. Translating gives CASSEQTSPETQYF.

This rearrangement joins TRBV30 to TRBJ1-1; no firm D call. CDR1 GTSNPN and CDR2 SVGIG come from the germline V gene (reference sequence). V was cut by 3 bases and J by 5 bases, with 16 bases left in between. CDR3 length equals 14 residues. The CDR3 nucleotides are TGTGCCTGGAGCTCAGACTGGAGAGGAACTGAAGCTTTCTTT. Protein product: CAWSSDWRGTEAFF.

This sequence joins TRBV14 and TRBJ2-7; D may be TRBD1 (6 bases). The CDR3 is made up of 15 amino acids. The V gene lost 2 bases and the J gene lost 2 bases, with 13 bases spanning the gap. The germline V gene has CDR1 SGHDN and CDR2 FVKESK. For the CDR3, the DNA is TGTGCCAGCAGCCAACCCGGGACACGAACCTACGAGCAGTACTTC. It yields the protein CASSQPGTRTYEQYF.

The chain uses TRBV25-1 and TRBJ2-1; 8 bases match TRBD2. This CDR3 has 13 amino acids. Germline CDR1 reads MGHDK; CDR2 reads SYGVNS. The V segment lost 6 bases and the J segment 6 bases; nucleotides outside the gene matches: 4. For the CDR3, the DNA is TGTGCCAGCAGCTTACGGGGGGGCAATGAGCAGTTCTTC. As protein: CASSLRGGNEQFF.

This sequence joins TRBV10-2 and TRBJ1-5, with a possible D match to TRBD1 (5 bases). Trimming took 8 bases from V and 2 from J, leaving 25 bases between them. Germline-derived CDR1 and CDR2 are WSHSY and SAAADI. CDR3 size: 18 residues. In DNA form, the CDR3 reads TGCGCCAGCGCACCGCTGTGGGGGGAGACAGAAGGCAATCAGCCCCAGCATTTT. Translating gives CASAPLWGETEGNQPQHF.

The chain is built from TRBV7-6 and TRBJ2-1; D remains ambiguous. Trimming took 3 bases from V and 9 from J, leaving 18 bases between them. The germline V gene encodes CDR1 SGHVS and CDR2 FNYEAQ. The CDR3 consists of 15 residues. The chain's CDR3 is CASSFRTVRKGEQFF. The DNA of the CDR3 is TGTGCCAGCAGCTTCCGGACCGTGAGAAAGGGTGAGCAGTTCTTC.

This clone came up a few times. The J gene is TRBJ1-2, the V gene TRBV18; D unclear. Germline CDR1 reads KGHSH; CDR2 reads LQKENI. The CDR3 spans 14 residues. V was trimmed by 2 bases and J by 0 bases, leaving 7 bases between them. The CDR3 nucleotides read TGTGCCAGCTCACCAGGCGGCCCTAACTATGGCTACACCTTC. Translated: CASSPGGPNYGYTF.

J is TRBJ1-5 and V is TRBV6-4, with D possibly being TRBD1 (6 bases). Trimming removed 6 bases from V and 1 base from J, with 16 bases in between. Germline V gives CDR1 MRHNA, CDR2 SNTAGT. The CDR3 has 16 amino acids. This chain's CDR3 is CASRADSTTSNQPQHF. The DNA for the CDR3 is TGTGCCAGCAGAGCGGACAGCACCACAAGCAATCAGCCCCAGCATTTT.

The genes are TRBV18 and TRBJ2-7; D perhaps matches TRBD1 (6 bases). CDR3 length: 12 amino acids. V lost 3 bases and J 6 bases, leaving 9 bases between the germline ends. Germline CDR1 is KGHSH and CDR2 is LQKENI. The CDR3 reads CASSPQGFEQYF. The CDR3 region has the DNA TGTGCCAGCTCACCCCAGGGGTTCGAGCAGTACTTC.

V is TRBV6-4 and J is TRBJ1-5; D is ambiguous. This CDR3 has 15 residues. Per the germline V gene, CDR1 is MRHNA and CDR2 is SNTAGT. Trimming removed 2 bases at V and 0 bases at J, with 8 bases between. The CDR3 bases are TGTGCCAGCAGTGACCCCATAGGTAGCAATCAGCCCCAGCATTTT. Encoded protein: CASSDPIGSNQPQHF.

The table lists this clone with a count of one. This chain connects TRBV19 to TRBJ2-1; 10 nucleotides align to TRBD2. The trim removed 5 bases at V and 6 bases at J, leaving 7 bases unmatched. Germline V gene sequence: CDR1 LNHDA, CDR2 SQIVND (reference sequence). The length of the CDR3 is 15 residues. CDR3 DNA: TGTGCCAGTAGTGCCCTAGCGGGGGCCCTCAATGAGCAGTTCTTC. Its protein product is CASSALAGALNEQFF.

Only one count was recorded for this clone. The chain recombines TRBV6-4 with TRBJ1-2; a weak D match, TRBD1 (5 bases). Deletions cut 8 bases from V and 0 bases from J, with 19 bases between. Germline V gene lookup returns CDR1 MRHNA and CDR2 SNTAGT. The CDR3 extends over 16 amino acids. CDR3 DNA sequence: TGTGCCAGCCAACCCTCTGGGAACAGGCCTAACTATGGCTACACCTTC. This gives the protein CASQPSGNRPNYGYTF.

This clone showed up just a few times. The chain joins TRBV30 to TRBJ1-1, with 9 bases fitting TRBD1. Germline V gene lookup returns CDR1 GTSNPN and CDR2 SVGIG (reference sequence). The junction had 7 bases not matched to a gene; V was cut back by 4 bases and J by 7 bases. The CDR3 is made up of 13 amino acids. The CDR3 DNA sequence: TGTGCCTGGAACAGGGGGCGAGGGGATGAAGCTTTCTTT. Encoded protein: CAWNRGRGDEAFF.

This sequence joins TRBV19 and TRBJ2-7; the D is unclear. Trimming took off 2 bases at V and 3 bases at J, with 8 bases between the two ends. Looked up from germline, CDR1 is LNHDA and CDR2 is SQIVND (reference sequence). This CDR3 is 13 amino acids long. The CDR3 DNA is TGTGCCAGTAGTATATTCCTAGGCTACGAGCAGTACTTC. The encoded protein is CASSIFLGYEQYF. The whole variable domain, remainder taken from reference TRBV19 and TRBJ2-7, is DGGITQSPKYLFRKEGQNVTLSCEQNLNHDAMYWYRQDPGQGLRLIYYSQIVNDFQKGDIAEGYSVSREKKESFPLTVTSAQKNPTAFYLCASSIFLGYEQYFGPGTRLTVT.

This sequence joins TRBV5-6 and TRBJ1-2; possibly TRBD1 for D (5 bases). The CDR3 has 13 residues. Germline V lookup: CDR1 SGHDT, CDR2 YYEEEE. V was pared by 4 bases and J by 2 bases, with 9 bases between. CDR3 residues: CASSAQGNYGYTF. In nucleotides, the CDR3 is TGTGCCAGCAGCGCCCAGGGAAACTATGGCTACACCTTC.

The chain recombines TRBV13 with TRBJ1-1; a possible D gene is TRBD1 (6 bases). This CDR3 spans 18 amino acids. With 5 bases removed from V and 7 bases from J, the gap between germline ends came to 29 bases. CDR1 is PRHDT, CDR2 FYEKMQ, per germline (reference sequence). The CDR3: CASSGWGNLQGPSSEAFF. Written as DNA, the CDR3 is TGTGCCAGCAGCGGATGGGGGAACCTACAGGGCCCTTCTAGTGAAGCTTTCTTT.

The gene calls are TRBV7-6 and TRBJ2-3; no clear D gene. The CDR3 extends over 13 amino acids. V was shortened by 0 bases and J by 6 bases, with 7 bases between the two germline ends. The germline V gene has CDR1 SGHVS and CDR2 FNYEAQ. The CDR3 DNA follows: TGTGCCAGCAGCTTAGCGTTTGCCGATACGCAGTATTTT. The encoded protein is CASSLAFADTQYF.

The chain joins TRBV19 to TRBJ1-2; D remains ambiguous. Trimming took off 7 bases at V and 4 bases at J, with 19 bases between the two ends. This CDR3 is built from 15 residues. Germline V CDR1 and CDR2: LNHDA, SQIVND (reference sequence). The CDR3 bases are TGTGCCAGTATCCCGACCGGGTTGGCTTTCTATGGCTACACCTTC. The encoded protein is CASIPTGLAFYGYTF.

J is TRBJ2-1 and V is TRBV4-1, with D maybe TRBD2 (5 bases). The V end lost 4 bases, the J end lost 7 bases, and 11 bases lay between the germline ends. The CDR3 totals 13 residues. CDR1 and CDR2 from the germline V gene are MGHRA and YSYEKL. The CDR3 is CASSPRTGNEQFF. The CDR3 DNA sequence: TGCGCCAGCAGCCCGAGGACGGGAAATGAGCAGTTCTTC.

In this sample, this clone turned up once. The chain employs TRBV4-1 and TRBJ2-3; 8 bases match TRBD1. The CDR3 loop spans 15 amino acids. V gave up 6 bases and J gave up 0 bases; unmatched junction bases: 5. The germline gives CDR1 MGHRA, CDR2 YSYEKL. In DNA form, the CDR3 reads TGCGCCAGCAGTAGGGGACAGGATAGCACAGATACGCAGTATTTT. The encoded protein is CASSRGQDSTDTQYF.

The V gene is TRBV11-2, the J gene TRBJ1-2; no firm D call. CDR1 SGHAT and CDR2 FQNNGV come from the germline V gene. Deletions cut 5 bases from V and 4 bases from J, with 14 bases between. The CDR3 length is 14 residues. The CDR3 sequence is CASSIMGEVYGYTF. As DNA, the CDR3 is TGTGCCAGCAGCATTATGGGTGAAGTCTATGGCTACACCTTC. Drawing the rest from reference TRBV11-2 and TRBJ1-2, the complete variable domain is EAGVAQSPRYKIIEKRQSVAFWCNPISGHATLYWYQQILGQGPKLLIQFQNNGVVDDSQLPKDRFSAERLKGVDSTLKIQPAKLEDSAVYLCASSIMGEVYGYTFGSGTRLTVV.